This T cell receptor beta chain was sequenced for a study of cytomegalovirus exposure and HLA in healthy donors. Study-level information: There were about 85 million unique TCRs (from HLA-typed donors) in an early data release.

Regarding donors, all were healthy bone marrow donors. Likely unrecorded immune exposures existed in these nominally healthy donors. Germline V gene lookup returns CDR1 LGHNA and CDR2 YNFKEQ. This CDR3 has 16 amino acids. Losses at the gene ends were 0 bases for V and 6 bases for J; bases not matched to a gene: 5. This clone has a handful of counts. The PCR employed 60 Vbeta primers together with 13 Jbeta primers. Sequencing was performed with immunoSEQ multiplex PCR; in TCRdb, only in-frame clones are kept and a portion is missing. Of 100,000 to 150,000 clones in the sample, roughly four fifths were seen once.

Sample: PBMCs. The gene calls are TRBV4-2 and TRBJ1-5; 10 bases are shared with TRBD1. This sequence originates from a girl aged 2 to 9 in good health and CMV-seronegative. The DNA of the CDR3 is TGTGCCAGCAGCCAAGAGTGGGACAGGGGCGGTCAGCCCCAGCATTTT. Protein sequence: CASSQEWDRGGQPQHF.